This is a list of T cell receptor beta chains from one sample in a study of CD8+CD57+ T cells in acquired aplastic anemia. MiXCR, run by TCRdb on the reads, gives a single entry per CDR3 protein. The sample shows 450,000 to 600,000 distinct CDR3 sequences, approximately 33% of them seen only once. The sample was sorted CD4+, CD8+, or CD8+CD57+ T cells (not recorded which) from PBMCs. All receptors derive from a human donor with aplastic anemia. Both conserved end residues are part of each CDR3. The D gene is left open where the match is weak. Some rows have no size entry. The others give once, few or many, or a class for an expanded clone.

cdr3_nt	cdr3_aa	j_call	v_call	clone_size	d_call
TGTGCCTGGAGCCGACTAGCGGGAGGGTCCGAGCAGTACTTC	CAWSRLAGGSEQYF	TRBJ2-7	TRBV30	.	TRBD2
TGTGCCAGCAGCTTAGCAAGGGTCGGAGCTTTCTTT	CASSLARVGAFF	TRBJ1-1	TRBV7-9	.	.
TGTGCCATCAGTAGAGGAGCGGGACAGGGCTATGAAAAACTGTTTTTT	CAISRGAGQGYEKLFF	TRBJ1-4	TRBV10-3	.	TRBD1
TGCAGTGCCATAGGGACTAGCGGGATAAGATCCTACGAGCAGTACTTC	CSAIGTSGIRSYEQYF	TRBJ2-7	TRBV20-1	.	TRBD2
TGCAGCGTGCAAGGGATCAGCTACGAGCAGTACTTC	CSVQGISYEQYF	TRBJ2-7	TRBV29-1	many	.
TGCGCCAGCAGCATCGAAGTAGTGAGCTCCTACAATGAGCAGTTCTTC	CASSIEVVSSYNEQFF	TRBJ2-1	TRBV5-1	.	.
TGCGCCAGCAGCCAAGATCTGGTGGCAACTAATGAAAAACTGTTTTTT	CASSQDLVATNEKLFF	TRBJ1-4	TRBV4-3	few	.
TGCGCCAGCAGTGCAGCGGCAGGGTCCTACAATGAGCAGTTCTTC	CASSAAAGSYNEQFF	TRBJ2-1	TRBV10-2	many	.
TGTGCCAGCACCCTCTCCGGGGGAGGTGGTGGCTACACCTTC	CASTLSGGGGGYTF	TRBJ1-2	TRBV5-6	many	.
TGCAGCGTGAGGACTAGCGGGGCCCGCACAGATACGCAGTATTTT	CSVRTSGARTDTQYF	TRBJ2-3	TRBV29-1	many	TRBD2
TGTGCCACCAGGAGCGGGAGAGAGGCCTACAATGAGCAGTTCTTC	CATRSGREAYNEQFF	TRBJ2-1	TRBV24-1	.	TRBD2
TGTGCCAGCAGTGCCGGGTCAAAAACAGATACGCAGTATTTT	CASSAGSKTDTQYF	TRBJ2-3	TRBV2	many	.
TGTGCCAGCAGACAAGACAGAATCAGCTCCTACGAGCAGTACTTC	CASRQDRISSYEQYF	TRBJ2-7	TRBV7-8	many	.
TGTGCCAGTAGTATTTGGCAGCAGGATTCACCCCTCCACTTT	CASSIWQQDSPLHF	TRBJ1-6	TRBV19	.	.
TGTGCCATCAGTGAGTCGCCTCCCTACGAGCAGTACTTC	CAISESPPYEQYF	TRBJ2-7	TRBV10-3	many	.
TGTGCCAGCAGCTACAGACAGGGGCCTGAGTTGGGTAGTGGCTACACCTTC	CASSYRQGPELGSGYTF	TRBJ1-2	TRBV6-5	few	TRBD1
TGTGCCAGCAGTCCGACATTCGTGATGGGCGGGGAGCTGTTTTTT	CASSPTFVMGGELFF	TRBJ2-2	TRBV27	few	.
TGCAGCGTTGCTGACAGGGGATTGGTCTATGGCTACACCTTC	CSVADRGLVYGYTF	TRBJ1-2	TRBV29-1	many	TRBD1
TGTGCCAGCAGTGAAGCGGTAACTACCGGAAACACCATATATTTT	CASSEAVTTGNTIYF	TRBJ1-3	TRBV6-1	.	.
TGTGCCAGCAGTGGACTTTGGACAACCGCTAACTATGGCTACACCTTC	CASSGLWTTANYGYTF	TRBJ1-2	TRBV25-1	few	.
TGCAGTGCTAGAGTAGCGGGAAGAGATACGCAGTATTTT	CSARVAGRDTQYF	TRBJ2-3	TRBV20-1	.	TRBD2
TGTGCCAGTAGTTCCGACAGGGGAGGTCAGCCCCAGCATTTT	CASSSDRGGQPQHF	TRBJ1-5	TRBV19	few	TRBD1
TGTGCCAGCAGAGGCCAGTCTGGGGCCAACGTCCTGACTTTC	CASRGQSGANVLTF	TRBJ2-6	TRBV2	many	.
TGTGCCTGGAAGGGGACAGGGAGCGCTGAAGCTTTCTTT	CAWKGTGSAEAFF	TRBJ1-1	TRBV30	.	TRBD1
TGTGCCAGCAGTGGGTTTAAAAATTCACCCCTCCACTTT	CASSGFKNSPLHF	TRBJ1-6	TRBV2	many	.
TGCAGTGCTAAGGTGCTGAACACTGAAGCTTTCTTT	CSAKVLNTEAFF	TRBJ1-1	TRBV20-1	many	.
TGTGCCAGCAGCTCTTTAGCGGGGGTAACCACCTACGAGCAGTACTTC	CASSSLAGVTTYEQYF	TRBJ2-7	TRBV2	few	TRBD2
.	CASVPVGAGANTF	TRBJ1-2	TRBV28	.	.
TGTGCCAGCAGCCAAACTAGCGGGGGTAACTACAATGAGCAGTTCTTC	CASSQTSGGNYNEQFF	TRBJ2-1	TRBV14	.	TRBD2
TGCGCCAGCAGCTTGGATGGGGCTCCGGGAGGCTACACCTTC	CASSLDGAPGGYTF	TRBJ1-2	TRBV5-1	few	.
TGTGCCAGCAGCGCAGCCAGGAAAACGCCGAACACTGAAGCTTTCTTT	CASSAARKTPNTEAFF	TRBJ1-1	TRBV7-2	few	.
TGCAGTGCTAGACAGGGGACAGAACCTACCTACGAGCAGTACTTC	CSARQGTEPTYEQYF	TRBJ2-7	TRBV20-1	.	TRBD1
TGTGCCACCTGGCCCACAGCGGGCGAGGGGGAGACCCAGTACTTC	CATWPTAGEGETQYF	TRBJ2-5	TRBV10-3	.	.
TGCAGCGTTGGGGGGGGCATGGGCTACGAGCAGTACTTC	CSVGGGMGYEQYF	TRBJ2-7	TRBV29-1	.	.
TGTGCCAGCAGTGAAGCGGGACTAGCGGGAAATGAGCAGTTCTTC	CASSEAGLAGNEQFF	TRBJ2-1	TRBV2	.	TRBD2
TGTGCCAGCAGCAAAACAGGGGATACCTACGAGCAGTACTTC	CASSKTGDTYEQYF	TRBJ2-7	TRBV7-8	many	TRBD1
TGTGCCAGCGGGAGGGATCATGGCTACACCTTC	CASGRDHGYTF	TRBJ1-2	TRBV6-1	many	.
TGTGCCAGCCGAGGGGGGACAGGGGATGTCTCTTCACCCCTCCACTTT	CASRGGTGDVSSPLHF	TRBJ1-6	TRBV6-1	many	TRBD1
TGTGCCAGCAGTGAAGCGCAGAGCAATCAGCCCCAGCATTTT	CASSEAQSNQPQHF	TRBJ1-5	TRBV2	many	.